Listed here are 5 T cell receptor beta chains from one sample, sequenced in a study of blood T cell repertoires in COVID-19 (TCRdb year 2020). Libraries were built with the immunoSEQ multiplex PCR assay. TCRdb took over this immuneACCESS table, retaining in-frame rearrangements with V and J assigned. Such tables are incomplete; in checked studies, under half of the missing clones stem from an unresolved V gene, and the remainder is unexplained. A total of approximately 350,000 clones appear in this sample, 88% of them only once. The top ten hold more than 5.5% of the sample. The sample comprised peripheral blood. The source is a woman aged 65 to 85 with COVID-19, enrolled during active disease.

The chain recombines TRBV2 with TRBJ1-5; 10 nucleotides match TRBD1. The CDR3 consists of 16 residues. V trimming: 4 bases; J trimming: 3 bases; junction bases outside the gene matches: 6. Germline CDR1 and CDR2: SNHLY and FYNNEI. The CDR3 region is CASSGTGTGVNQPQHF. For the CDR3, the DNA is TGTGCCAGCAGTGGGACCGGGACAGGGGTCAATCAGCCCCAGCATTTT.

The chain carries TRBV9 and TRBJ1-2, with D perhaps matching TRBD1 (5 bases). V was pared by 3 bases and J by 4 bases, with 13 bases between. The CDR3 spans 14 residues. Germline assignment: CDR1 SGDLS and CDR2 YYNGEE. CDR3 nucleotide sequence: TGTGCCAGCAGCGCCGGGTGGGGGGGCTATGGCTACACCTTC. Protein sequence: CASSAGWGGYGYTF.

This clone appeared a single time. V gene TRBV7-9 combines with J gene TRBJ2-5, with D maybe TRBD2 (6 bases). V was clipped by 1 base and J by 5 bases, with 14 bases between them. This CDR3 has 15 residues. Germline lookup yields CDR1 SEHNR and CDR2 FQNEAQ (reference sequence). CDR3 sequence: CASSLGGSGGETQYF. The CDR3 nucleotides are TGTGCCAGCAGCTTAGGTGGCTCTGGGGGGGAGACCCAGTACTTC.

The rearrangement links TRBV5-1 to TRBJ2-3; 8 bases map to TRBD2. In germline, CDR1 is SGHRS, CDR2 YFSETQ. The CDR3 totals 15 residues. After removal of 4 bases from V and 2 bases from J, the junction contained 6 bases not matched to a gene. The CDR3 DNA is TGCGCCAGCAGCCCGCGGGGGGAACACACAGATACGCAGTATTTT. It yields the protein CASSPRGEHTDTQYF.

The rearrangement links TRBV7-3 to TRBJ1-1; D might be TRBD1 (6 bases). Germline-derived CDR1 and CDR2 are SGHTA and FQGTGA. The CDR3 covers 15 residues. V was cut by 5 bases and J by 1 base, with 14 bases left in between. This chain's CDR3 is CASSPQGLKNTEAFF. CDR3 nucleotides: TGTGCCAGCAGCCCACAGGGCTTGAAGAACACTGAAGCTTTCTTT.